This entry lists 26 T cell receptor beta chains sequenced from one sample in a study of CD8 T cells in ankylosing spondylitis. MiXCR was run by TCRdb on the 5' RACE reads, yielding one entry per CDR3 protein. This sample has approximately 130,000 distinct CDR3 sequences, with 10% to 12% found just once. Sequenced sample: blood, either unsorted or a sorted T cell fraction (not recorded which). The receptors come from a female donor with ankylosing spondylitis or in good health (not recorded which).

This clonotype appeared many times. This chain links TRBV12-3 or TRBV12-4 with TRBJ1-6; possible D gene TRBD1, 5 bases. The CDR3 is 13 amino acids. V was pared by 5 bases and J by 11 bases, with 13 bases between. CDR3 DNA sequence: TGTGCCAGCAGTCCCGGACGGGGGACACCCCTCCACTTT. It translates to CASSPGRGTPLHF.

This clonotype was picked up a small number of times. The rearrangement uses TRBV12-3 or TRBV12-4 and TRBJ2-1, with 11 bases matching TRBD1. The CDR3 is made up of 17 amino acids. Trimming took 4 bases from V and 4 from J; bases not matched to a gene: 9. In DNA, the CDR3 is TGTGCCAGCAGTTCCCTTGCAGGGACAGGGGGGTACAATGAGCAGTTCTTC. Residues: CASSSLAGTGGYNEQFF.

This clonotype was recorded at least ten times. This rearrangement joins TRBV20-1 to TRBJ1-1; D is unresolved. The CDR3 has 12 amino acids. Germline loops: CDR1 DFQATT, CDR2 SNEGSKA (reference sequence). V lost 3 bases and J 6 bases, leaving 11 bases between the germline ends. Written as DNA, the CDR3 is TGCAGTGCTAGTTCTGAGGGTTCTGAAGCTTTCTTT. Protein: CSASSEGSEAFF.

This clonotype was counted at least ten times. V usage is TRBV5-1 and J usage is TRBJ2-7; no definite D call. CDR1 is SGHRS and CDR2 is YFSETQ in the germline V gene. V lost 4 bases and J lost 1, with 15 bases in between. This CDR3 spans 15 amino acids. DNA for the CDR3: TGCGCCAGCAGCCTGATCCCGATCGGGTCCTACGAGCAGTACTTC. It specifies CASSLIPIGSYEQYF.

This clonotype was picked up many times. This sequence joins TRBV12-3 or TRBV12-4 and TRBJ2-7; maybe TRBD1 (6 bases). The CDR3 runs to 15 residues. Between the trimmed V and J ends, which lost 7 bases and 2 bases, there was a span of 18 bases. CDR3 DNA: TGTGCCAGCAAAGCTCCCGGGACACCTCCCTACGAGCAGTACTTC. Amino acid sequence: CASKAPGTPPYEQYF.

This clonotype has ten or more counts. J is TRBJ1-2 and V is TRBV6-4, with D possibly being TRBD1 (5 bases). Germline assignment: CDR1 MRHNA and CDR2 SNTAGT. Trimming shortened V by 2 bases and J by 8 bases, and 9 bases separated the two germline ends. The CDR3 is 12 amino acids. The DNA of the CDR3 is TGTGCCAGCAGTGACCCAGGGAGAGGCTACACCTTC. Its translation is CASSDPGRGYTF.

This clonotype was counted many times. The V and J genes are TRBV29-1 and TRBJ1-5; tentative D call: TRBD1 (5 bases). Germline V gene lookup returns CDR1 SQVTM and CDR2 ANQGSEA. This CDR3 comprises 14 residues. V was shortened by 4 bases and J by 4 bases, with 14 bases between the two germline ends. For the CDR3, the DNA is TGCAGCGTTGGGGGCAATGAACAAAATCAGCCCCAGCATTTT. It is translated as CSVGGNEQNQPQHF.

This clonotype was detected only a few times. The genes are TRBV25-1 and TRBJ1-2; D not certain. The CDR3 covers 13 residues. V dropped 1 base and J dropped 8 bases, with 11 bases sitting between them. In germline, CDR1 is MGHDK, CDR2 SYGVNS. CDR3 sequence: CASSEFNSGGYTF. CDR3 in DNA: TGTGCCAGCAGTGAATTTAATTCCGGAGGCTACACCTTC.

This clonotype showed up many times. The J gene is TRBJ1-2, the V gene TRBV20-1, with D maybe TRBD1 (6 bases). CDR1 is DFQATT and CDR2 is SNEGSKA in the germline V gene (reference sequence). The CDR3 spans 13 residues. V lost 3 bases and J lost 4, with 12 bases in between. The CDR3 protein is CSASRQEIYGYTF. CDR3 sequence (DNA): TGCAGTGCTAGCCGACAGGAGATCTATGGCTACACCTTC.

This clonotype was seen ten or more times. The gene calls are TRBV7-2 and TRBJ2-4; possibly TRBD2 for D (5 bases). V lost 4 bases, J lost 1 base, and 14 bases lay in between. Germline V gene sequence: CDR1 SGHTA, CDR2 FQGNSA. This CDR3 has 16 residues. The CDR3 coding sequence is TGTGCCAGCAGCTCGAAGGCGGACTTTGCCAAAAACATTCAGTACTTC. Its protein is CASSSKADFAKNIQYF.

This clonotype was recorded at least ten times. The J gene is TRBJ1-5, the V gene TRBV30; D unclear. Per germline, CDR1 GTSNPN and CDR2 SVGIG (reference sequence). V lost 0 bases and J 4 bases, leaving 10 bases between the germline ends. The CDR3 length is 14 residues. The CDR3: CAWSVLQQNQPQHF. CDR3 nucleotide sequence: TGTGCCTGGAGTGTACTACAGCAGAATCAGCCCCAGCATTTT.

This clonotype was seen at least ten times. The CDR3 loop reads CASSLVRDRGAYNEQFF. The CDR3 nucleotides are TGTGCCAGCAGCTTAGTGAGGGACAGGGGGGCCTACAATGAGCAGTTCTTC. V gene TRBV7-2 combines with J gene TRBJ2-1, with 11 bases lining up with TRBD1. Looked up from germline, CDR1 is SGHTA and CDR2 is FQGNSA. There are 17 residues in the CDR3. J lost 2 bases, V lost 1 base, and 4 bases had no gene match.

This clonotype was observed at least ten times. This chain links TRBV29-1 with TRBJ2-1; D unresolved. The CDR3 is made up of 11 amino acids. V was shortened by 7 bases and J by 7 bases, with 11 bases between the two germline ends. Germline V lookup: CDR1 SQVTM, CDR2 ANQGSEA. CDR3 region: CSAIRSNEQFF. The DNA of the CDR3 is TGCAGCGCTATACGGAGTAATGAGCAGTTCTTC.

The chain joins TRBV28 to TRBJ2-7, with D unclear. V lost 5 bases to trimming and J lost 5 bases, with 10 bases between them. The CDR3 extends over 12 amino acids. CDR1 MDHEN and CDR2 SYDVKM come from the germline V gene. CDR3: CASSTDNDEQYF. The CDR3 DNA follows: TGTGCCAGCAGTACCGATAACGACGAGCAGTACTTC. The whole variable domain, remainder taken from reference TRBV28 and TRBJ2-7, is DVKVTQSSRYLVKRTGEKVFLECVQDMDHENMFWYRQDPGLGLRLIYFSYDVKMKEKGDIPEGYSVSREKKERFSLILESASTNQTSMYLCASSTDNDEQYFGPGTRLTVT.

This clonotype has a count of ten or more. The gene calls are TRBV12-3 or TRBV12-4 and TRBJ1-4, with TRBD1 matching over 10 bases. V lost 5 bases to trimming and J lost 8 bases; unmatched junction nucleotides: 8. The CDR3 sequence is 15 residues long. The CDR3 region has the DNA TGTGCCAGCAGTCTGGCCGGGACAGGGGTGGAAAAACTGTTTTTT. Amino acids: CASSLAGTGVEKLFF.

This clonotype was recorded many times. The CDR3 reads CASTGEATNEKLFF. CDR3 bases: TGTGCCAGCACTGGGGAGGCAACTAATGAAAAACTGTTTTTT. The gene calls are TRBV25-1 and TRBJ1-4; D unclear. This CDR3 is 14 amino acids long. Trimming stripped 7 bases from V and 0 bases from J, with 9 bases between. Germline V CDR1 and CDR2: MGHDK, SYGVNS.

This clonotype has at least ten counts. This chain uses TRBV7-8 with TRBJ1-1; D gene unclear. Germline CDR1 and CDR2: SGHVS and FQNEAQ. The V end was cut by 2 bases, the J end by 3 bases, with 10 bases between. This CDR3 has 14 amino acids. The CDR3 DNA reads TGTGCCAGCAGCTTATATCCGGGCCACACTGAAGCTTTCTTT. Translation: CASSLYPGHTEAFF.

Notes on this clonotype: This sequence may be a read error, since a much larger clone differs from it by one base. The J gene is TRBJ1-2, the V gene TRBV5-4; D perhaps matches TRBD1 (6 bases). V was trimmed by 4 bases and J by 8 bases, leaving 18 bases between them. This CDR3 region has 14 residues. Looked up from germline, CDR1 is SGHNT and CDR2 is YYREEE (reference sequence). This CDR3 is CASSSRGMFRGYTF. The CDR3 region has the DNA TGTGCCAGCAGCAGCAGGGGCATGTTCAGGGGCTACACCTTC.

This chain links TRBV27 with TRBJ2-5; TRBD2 agrees at 11 bases. V was pared by 2 bases and J by 4 bases, with 6 bases of the junction left unmatched. CDR1 and CDR2 (germline): MNHEY, SMNVEV (reference sequence). The CDR3 runs 16 residues. DNA of the CDR3: TGTGCCAGCAGTTTAAGACTAGCGGGACTCGGAGAGACCCAGTACTTC. It codes for CASSLRLAGLGETQYF.

This chain joins TRBV23-1 and TRBJ2-2; 11 bases map to TRBD1. TRBV23-1 is noted as an ORF with a role that remains uncertain. Trimming cost V 11 bases and J 6 bases; bases outside gene matches: 17. This CDR3 contains 17 residues. The CDR3 coding sequence is TGCGCCGCCCAAGCCGAAAGGGACAGGGGGAGTTCCGGGGAGCTGTTTTTT. This codes for CAAQAERDRGSSGELFF.

Note on this clonotype: Compared with germline, one end of the junction differs, possibly owing to a read error. This chain links TRBV6-1 with TRBJ1-2; D not certain. This CDR3 is built from 17 residues. From germline, CDR1 is MNHNS and CDR2 SASEGT. CDR3 amino acids: CASSEDVRRRLMDGYPF. DNA of the CDR3: TGCGCCAGCAGTGAAGATGTCAGGCGACGCCTGATGGATGGCTACCCCTTC.

The sample holds many counts of this clonotype. The rearrangement joins TRBV10-3 to TRBJ2-5; perhaps TRBD2 as D (6 bases). Germline V gene lookup returns CDR1 ENHRY and CDR2 SYGVKD. The CDR3 has 13 amino acids. Trimming stripped 2 bases from V and 5 bases from J, with 9 bases between. As DNA, the CDR3 is TGTGCCATCAGTGAGCGGGAGATGGAGACCCAGTACTTC. Translating it yields CAISEREMETQYF.

This clonotype has a count of ten or more. The gene calls are TRBV20-1 and TRBJ2-7; D gene ambiguous. Trimming left V 3 bases short and J 1 base short, with 7 bases between. The CDR3 sequence is 12 residues long. Germline lookup yields CDR1 DFQATT and CDR2 SNEGSKA (reference sequence). The CDR3 region has the DNA TGCAGTGCTAGCCTTGAATCCTACGAGCAGTACTTC. It translates to CSASLESYEQYF.

Many counts were recorded for this clonotype. V and J are TRBV14 and TRBJ2-1, with a weak D call TRBD2 (6 bases). The CDR3 extends over 15 amino acids. CDR1 and CDR2 from the germline V gene are SGHDN and FVKESK. V lost 4 bases and J lost 8, with 18 bases in between. The CDR3 sequence: CASSPLGGLNHEQFF. The CDR3 DNA sequence: TGTGCCAGCAGCCCCCTGGGGGGTCTCAATCATGAGCAGTTCTTC. Combining the CDR3 with reference TRBV14 and TRBJ2-1 gives the whole variable domain EAGVTQFPSHSVIEKGQTVTLRCDPISGHDNLYWYRRVMGKEIKFLLHFVKESKQDESGMPNNRFLAERTGGTYSTLKVQPAELEDSGVYFCASSPLGGLNHEQFFGPGTRLTVL.

The CDR3 nucleotides read TGCAGCGTTGTTGATGGTAGAGACACCTATGGCTACACCTTC. Its protein is CSVVDGRDTYGYTF. V usage is TRBV29-1 and J usage is TRBJ1-2; no clear D. The CDR3 contains 14 residues. Germline CDR1 reads SQVTM; CDR2 reads ANQGSEA. V was trimmed by 4 bases and J by 4 bases, leaving 16 bases between them.

This clonotype was picked up many times. The chain combines TRBV29-1 with TRBJ2-7; D is possibly TRBD2 (5 bases). The germline gives CDR1 SQVTM, CDR2 ANQGSEA. This CDR3 has 13 residues. V lost 4 bases to trimming and J lost 3 bases, with 13 bases between them. The CDR3 loop reads CSVGGGQSYEQYF. The CDR3 DNA follows: TGCAGCGTTGGAGGAGGTCAAAGCTACGAGCAGTACTTC.